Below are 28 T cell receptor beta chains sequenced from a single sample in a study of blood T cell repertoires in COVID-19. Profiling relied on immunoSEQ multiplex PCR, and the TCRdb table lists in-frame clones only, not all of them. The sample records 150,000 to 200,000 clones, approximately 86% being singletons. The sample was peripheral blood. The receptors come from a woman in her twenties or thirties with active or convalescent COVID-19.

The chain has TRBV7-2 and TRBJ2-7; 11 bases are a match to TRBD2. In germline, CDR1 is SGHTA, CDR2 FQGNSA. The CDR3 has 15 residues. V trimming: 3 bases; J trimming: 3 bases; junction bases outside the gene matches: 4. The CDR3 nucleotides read TGTGCCAGCAGCTTGGGACTAGCGGCCAGCTACGAGCAGTACTTC. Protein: CASSLGLAASYEQYF.

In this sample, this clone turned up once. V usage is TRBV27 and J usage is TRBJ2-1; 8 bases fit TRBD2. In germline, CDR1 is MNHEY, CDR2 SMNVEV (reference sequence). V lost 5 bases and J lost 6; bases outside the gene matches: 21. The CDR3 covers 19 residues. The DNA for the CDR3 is TGTGCCAGCAGTACTCCGAAGGGACTAGGCGGGAGTGCAATCAATGAGCAGTTCTTC. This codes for CASSTPKGLGGSAINEQFF.

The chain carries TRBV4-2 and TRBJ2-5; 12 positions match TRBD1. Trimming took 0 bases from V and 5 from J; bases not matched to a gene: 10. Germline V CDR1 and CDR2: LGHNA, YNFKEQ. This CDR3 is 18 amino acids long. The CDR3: CASSQEIAGQGARETQYF. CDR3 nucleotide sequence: TGTGCCAGCAGCCAAGAAATAGCGGGACAGGGGGCGCGTGAGACCCAGTACTTC.

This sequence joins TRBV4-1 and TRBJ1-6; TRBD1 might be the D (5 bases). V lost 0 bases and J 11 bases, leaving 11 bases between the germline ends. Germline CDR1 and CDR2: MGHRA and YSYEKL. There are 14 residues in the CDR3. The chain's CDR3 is CASSQEGAAPPLHF. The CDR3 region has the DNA TGCGCCAGCAGCCAAGAAGGGGCAGCACCACCCCTCCACTTT.

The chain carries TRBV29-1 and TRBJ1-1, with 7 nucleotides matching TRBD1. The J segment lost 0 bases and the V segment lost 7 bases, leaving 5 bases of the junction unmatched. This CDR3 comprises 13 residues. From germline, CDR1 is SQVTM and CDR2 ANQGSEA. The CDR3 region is CSALTGMNTEAFF. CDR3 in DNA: TGCAGCGCTTTGACAGGGATGAACACTGAAGCTTTCTTT.

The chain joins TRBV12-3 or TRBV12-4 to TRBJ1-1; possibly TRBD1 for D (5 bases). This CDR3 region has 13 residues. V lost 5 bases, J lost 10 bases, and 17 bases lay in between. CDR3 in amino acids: CASSPDSYWGAFF. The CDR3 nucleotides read TGTGCCAGCAGTCCCGACAGTTATTGGGGAGCTTTCTTT.

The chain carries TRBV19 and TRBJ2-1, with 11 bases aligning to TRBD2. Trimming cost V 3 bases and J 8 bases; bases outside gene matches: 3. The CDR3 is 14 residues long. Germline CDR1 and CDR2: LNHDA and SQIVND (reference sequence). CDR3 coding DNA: TGTGCCAGTAGTATCCTAGCGGGAGGCTATGAGCAGTTCTTC. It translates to CASSILAGGYEQFF.

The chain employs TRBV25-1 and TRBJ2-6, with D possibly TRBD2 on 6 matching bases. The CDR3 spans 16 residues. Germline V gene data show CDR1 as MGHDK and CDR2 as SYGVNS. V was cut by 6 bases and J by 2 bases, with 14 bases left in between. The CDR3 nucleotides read TGTGCCAGCAGGAAGGGACTGGGCCCTGGGGCCAACGTCCTGACTTTC. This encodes CASRKGLGPGANVLTF. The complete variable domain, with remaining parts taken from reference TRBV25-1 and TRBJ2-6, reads EADIYQTPRYLVIGTGKKITLECSQTMGHDKMYWYQQDPGMELHLIHYSYGVNSTEKGDLSSESTVSRIRTEHFPLTLESARPSHTSQYLCASRKGLGPGANVLTFGAGSRLTVL.

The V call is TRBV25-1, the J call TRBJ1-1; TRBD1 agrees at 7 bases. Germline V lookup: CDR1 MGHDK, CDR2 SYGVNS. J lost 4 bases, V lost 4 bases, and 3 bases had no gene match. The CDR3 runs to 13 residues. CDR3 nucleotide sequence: TGTGCCAGCAGTGTAGGGGGCGGCACTGAAGCTTTCTTT. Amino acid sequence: CASSVGGGTEAFF. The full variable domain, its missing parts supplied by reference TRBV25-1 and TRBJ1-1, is EADIYQTPRYLVIGTGKKITLECSQTMGHDKMYWYQQDPGMELHLIHYSYGVNSTEKGDLSSESTVSRIRTEHFPLTLESARPSHTSQYLCASSVGGGTEAFFGQGTRLTVV.

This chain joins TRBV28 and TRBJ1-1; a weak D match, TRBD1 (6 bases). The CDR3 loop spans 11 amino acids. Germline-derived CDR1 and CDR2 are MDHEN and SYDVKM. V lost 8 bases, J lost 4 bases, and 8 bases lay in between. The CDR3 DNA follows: TGTGCCAGCGAAGGGGGCACTGAAGCTTTCTTT. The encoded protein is CASEGGTEAFF.

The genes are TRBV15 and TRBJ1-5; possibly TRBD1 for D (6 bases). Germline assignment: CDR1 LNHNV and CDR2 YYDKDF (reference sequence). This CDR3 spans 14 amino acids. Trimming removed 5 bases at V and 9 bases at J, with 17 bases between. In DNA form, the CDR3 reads TGTGCCACCAGCCTTAAGGGGGAAAGCCGGCCCCAGCATTTT. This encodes CATSLKGESRPQHF. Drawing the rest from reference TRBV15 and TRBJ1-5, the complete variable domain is DAMVIQNPRYQVTQFGKPVTLSCSQTLNHNVMYWYQQKSSQAPKLLFHYYDKDFNNEADTPDNFQSRRPNTSFCFLDIRSPGLGDTAMYLCATSLKGESRPQHFGDGTRLSIL.

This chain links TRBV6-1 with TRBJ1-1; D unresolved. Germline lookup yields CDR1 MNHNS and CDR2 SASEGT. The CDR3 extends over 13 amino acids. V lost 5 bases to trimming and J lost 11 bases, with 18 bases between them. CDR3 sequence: CASSLGSRREAFF. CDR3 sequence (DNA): TGTGCCAGCAGTCTGGGCTCCCGGCGGGAGGCTTTCTTT.

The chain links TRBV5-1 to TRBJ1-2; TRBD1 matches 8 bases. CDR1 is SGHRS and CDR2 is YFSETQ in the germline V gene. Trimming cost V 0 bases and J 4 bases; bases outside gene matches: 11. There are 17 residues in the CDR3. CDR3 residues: CASSLVAGGAWVYGYTF. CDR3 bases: TGCGCCAGCAGCTTGGTAGCAGGGGGCGCGTGGGTCTATGGCTACACCTTC.

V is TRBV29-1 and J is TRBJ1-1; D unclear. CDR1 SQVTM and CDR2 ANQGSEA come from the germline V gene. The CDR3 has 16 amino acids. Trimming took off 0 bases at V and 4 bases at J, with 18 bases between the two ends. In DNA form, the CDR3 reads TGCAGCGTTGAAGATGGTTCAGGAGGAGGGCGCACTGAAGCTTTCTTT. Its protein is CSVEDGSGGGRTEAFF. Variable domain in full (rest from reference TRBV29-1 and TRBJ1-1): SAVISQKPSRDICQRGTSLTIQCQVDSQVTMMFWYRQQPGQSLTLIATANQGSEATYESGFVIDKFPISRPNLTFSTLTVSNMSPEDSSIYLCSVEDGSGGGRTEAFFGQGTRLTVV.

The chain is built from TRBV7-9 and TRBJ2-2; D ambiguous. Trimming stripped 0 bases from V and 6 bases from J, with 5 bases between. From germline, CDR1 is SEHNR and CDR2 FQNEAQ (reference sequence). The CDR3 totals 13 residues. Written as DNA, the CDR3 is TGTGCCAGCAGCTTAGCCCGGGCCGGGGAGCTGTTTTTT. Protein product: CASSLARAGELFF.

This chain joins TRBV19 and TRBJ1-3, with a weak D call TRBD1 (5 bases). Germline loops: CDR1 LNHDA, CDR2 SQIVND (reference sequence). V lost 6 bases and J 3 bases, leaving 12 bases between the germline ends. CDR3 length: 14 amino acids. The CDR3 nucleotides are TGTGCCAGTAGACTCGACAGAGGTGGAAACACCATATATTTT. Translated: CASRLDRGGNTIYF.

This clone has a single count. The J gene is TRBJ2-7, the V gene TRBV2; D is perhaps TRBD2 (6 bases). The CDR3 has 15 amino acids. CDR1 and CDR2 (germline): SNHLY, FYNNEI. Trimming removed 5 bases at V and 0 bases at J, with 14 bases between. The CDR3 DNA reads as TGTGCCAGCAGTAGTAATAGCGGATCCTCCTACGAGCAGTACTTC. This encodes CASSSNSGSSYEQYF.

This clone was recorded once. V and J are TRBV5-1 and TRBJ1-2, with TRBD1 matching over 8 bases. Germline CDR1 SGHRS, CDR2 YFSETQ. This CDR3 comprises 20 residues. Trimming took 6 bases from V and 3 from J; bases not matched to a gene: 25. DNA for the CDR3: TGCGCCAGCACCAATGTCCTATGGACAGGGAGGTTGGATATTGACTATGGCTACACCTTC. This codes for CASTNVLWTGRLDIDYGYTF.

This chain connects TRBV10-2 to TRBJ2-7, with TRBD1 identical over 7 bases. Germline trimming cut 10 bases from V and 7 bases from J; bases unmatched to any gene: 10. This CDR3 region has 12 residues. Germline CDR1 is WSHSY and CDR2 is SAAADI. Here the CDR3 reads CAIQTGLGEQYF. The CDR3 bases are TGCGCCATCCAGACAGGGCTGGGGGAGCAGTACTTC.

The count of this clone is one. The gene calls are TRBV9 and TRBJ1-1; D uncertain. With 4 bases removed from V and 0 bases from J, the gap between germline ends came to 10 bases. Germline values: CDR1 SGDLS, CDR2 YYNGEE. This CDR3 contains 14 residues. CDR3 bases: TGTGCCAGCAGCCCCCGCGCCCTGAACACTGAAGCTTTCTTT. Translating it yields CASSPRALNTEAFF.

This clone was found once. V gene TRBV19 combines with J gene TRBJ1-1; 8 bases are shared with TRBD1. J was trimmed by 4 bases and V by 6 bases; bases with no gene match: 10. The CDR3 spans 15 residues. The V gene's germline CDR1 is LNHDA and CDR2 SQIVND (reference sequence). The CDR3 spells CASRPTGQGSTEAFF. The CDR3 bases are TGTGCCAGTAGACCGACAGGACAGGGTAGCACTGAAGCTTTCTTT.

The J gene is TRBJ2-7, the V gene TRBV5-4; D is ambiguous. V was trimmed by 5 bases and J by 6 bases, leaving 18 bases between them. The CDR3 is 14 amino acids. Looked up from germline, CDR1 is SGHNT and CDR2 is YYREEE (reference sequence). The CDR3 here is CASRESVAVGEQYF. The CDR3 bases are TGTGCCAGCAGGGAATCAGTGGCGGTGGGCGAGCAGTACTTC.

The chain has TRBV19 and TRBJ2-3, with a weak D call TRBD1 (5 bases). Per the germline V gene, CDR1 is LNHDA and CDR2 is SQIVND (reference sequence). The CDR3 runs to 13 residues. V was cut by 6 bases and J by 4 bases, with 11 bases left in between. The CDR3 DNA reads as TGTGCCAGTAGAACCGACAGCTCAGATACGCAGTATTTT. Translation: CASRTDSSDTQYF.

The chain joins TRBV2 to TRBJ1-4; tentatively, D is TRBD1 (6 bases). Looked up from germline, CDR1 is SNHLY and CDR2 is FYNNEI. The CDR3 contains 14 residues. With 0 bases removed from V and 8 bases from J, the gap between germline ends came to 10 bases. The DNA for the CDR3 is TGTGCCAGCAGTGAAGCGCGGCAGGGGGAAAAACTGTTTTTT. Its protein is CASSEARQGEKLFF.

For the CDR3, the DNA is TGTGCCAGCTACCAGGGACTCATGAACACTGAAGCTTTCTTT. Amino acid sequence: CASYQGLMNTEAFF. V gene TRBV2 combines with J gene TRBJ1-1; D perhaps matches TRBD1 (5 bases). The germline V and J ends were trimmed by 8 bases and 0 bases, with 13 bases remaining between them. The germline gives CDR1 SNHLY, CDR2 FYNNEI. The CDR3 length is 14 residues.

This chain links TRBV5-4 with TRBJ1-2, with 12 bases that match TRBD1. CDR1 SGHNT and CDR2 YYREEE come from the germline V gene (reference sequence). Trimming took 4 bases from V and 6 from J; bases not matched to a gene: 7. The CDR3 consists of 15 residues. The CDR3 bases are TGTGCCAGCAGCACCCCGGGACAGGGGGCGCATGGCTACACCTTC. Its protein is CASSTPGQGAHGYTF.

CDR3 sequence (DNA): TGTGCCAGCTCACCGATCACTTTCGGACTAGCGGAAGAGACCCAGTACTTC. Its protein is CASSPITFGLAEETQYF. The gene calls are TRBV18 and TRBJ2-5; 10 positions match TRBD2. V was clipped by 3 bases and J by 3 bases; unmatched bases: 10. The CDR3 is made up of 17 amino acids. Germline CDR1 is KGHSH and CDR2 is LQKENI.

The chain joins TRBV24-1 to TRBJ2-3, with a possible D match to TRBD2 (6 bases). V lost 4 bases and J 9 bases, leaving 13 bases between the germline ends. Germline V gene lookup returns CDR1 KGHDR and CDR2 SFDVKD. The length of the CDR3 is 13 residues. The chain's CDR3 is CATSDPPEGTQYF. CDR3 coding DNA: TGTGCCACCAGTGACCCCCCGGAGGGGACGCAGTATTTT.